This T cell receptor beta chain was captured by sequencing in a study of blood T cell repertoires in COVID-19. Participants were aged roughly 18 to 89 years, lived in around 22 US areas, and enrolled virtually. Membership in each cohort depended on participant-reported clinical history. Under the authors' procedure: Amplified reference gene primers provided the basis for estimating nucleated cell counts. The protocol was immunoSEQ multiplex PCR, while the TCRdb copy is restricted to in-frame clones and leaves out a portion. Clone size and V and J calls were adopted from that table, with D and trimming inferred from the DNA. The sample lists roughly 290,000 clones, 70% to 90% occurring once. Losses at the gene ends were 6 bases for V and 6 bases for J; bases not matched to a gene: 11. Germline V gene lookup returns CDR1 MNHEY and CDR2 SVGAGI. This CDR3 region has 15 residues.

The chain is built from TRBV6-5 and TRBJ1-5, with 7 bases fitting TRBD1. The origin of this receptor is a man aged 30 to 45 who had recovered from COVID-19. Sequenced material: PBMCs or T cells enriched from blood (not recorded which). The CDR3 here is CASRIQGRESQPQHF. Written as DNA, the CDR3 is TGTGCCAGCAGAATACAGGGGCGGGAAAGTCAGCCCCAGCATTTT.